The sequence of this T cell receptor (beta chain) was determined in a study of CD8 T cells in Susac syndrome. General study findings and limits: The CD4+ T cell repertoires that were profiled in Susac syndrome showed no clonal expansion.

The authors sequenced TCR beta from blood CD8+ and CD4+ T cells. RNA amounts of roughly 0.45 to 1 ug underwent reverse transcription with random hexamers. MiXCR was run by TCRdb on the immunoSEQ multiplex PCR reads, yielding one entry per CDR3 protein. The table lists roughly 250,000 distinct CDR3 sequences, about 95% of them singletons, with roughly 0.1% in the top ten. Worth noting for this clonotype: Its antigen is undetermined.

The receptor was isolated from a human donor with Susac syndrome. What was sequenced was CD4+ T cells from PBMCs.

The CDR3 region has the DNA TGCAGCGTTGGGAGGATGGTGAACACTGAAGCTTTCTTT. Residues: CSVGRMVNTEAFF. The chain joins TRBV29-1 to TRBJ1-1; D gene uncertain. The germline gives CDR1 SQVTM, CDR2 ANQGSEA. There are 13 residues in the CDR3. V dropped 4 bases and J dropped 0 bases, with 9 bases sitting between them.